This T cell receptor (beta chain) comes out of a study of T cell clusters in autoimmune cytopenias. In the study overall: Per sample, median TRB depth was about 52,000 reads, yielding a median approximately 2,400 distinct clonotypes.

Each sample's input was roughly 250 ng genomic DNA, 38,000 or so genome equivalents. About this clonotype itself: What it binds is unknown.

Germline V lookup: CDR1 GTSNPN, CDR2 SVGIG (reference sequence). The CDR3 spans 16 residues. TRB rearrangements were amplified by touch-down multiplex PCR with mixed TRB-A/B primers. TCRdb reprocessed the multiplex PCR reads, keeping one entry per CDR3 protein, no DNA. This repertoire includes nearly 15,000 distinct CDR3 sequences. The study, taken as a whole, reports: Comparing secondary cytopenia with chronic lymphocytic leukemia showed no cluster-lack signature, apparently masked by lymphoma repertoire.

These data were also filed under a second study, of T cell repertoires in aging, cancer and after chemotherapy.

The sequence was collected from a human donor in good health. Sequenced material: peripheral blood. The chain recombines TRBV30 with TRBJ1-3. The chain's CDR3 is CAWSHLYRSSGNTIYF.